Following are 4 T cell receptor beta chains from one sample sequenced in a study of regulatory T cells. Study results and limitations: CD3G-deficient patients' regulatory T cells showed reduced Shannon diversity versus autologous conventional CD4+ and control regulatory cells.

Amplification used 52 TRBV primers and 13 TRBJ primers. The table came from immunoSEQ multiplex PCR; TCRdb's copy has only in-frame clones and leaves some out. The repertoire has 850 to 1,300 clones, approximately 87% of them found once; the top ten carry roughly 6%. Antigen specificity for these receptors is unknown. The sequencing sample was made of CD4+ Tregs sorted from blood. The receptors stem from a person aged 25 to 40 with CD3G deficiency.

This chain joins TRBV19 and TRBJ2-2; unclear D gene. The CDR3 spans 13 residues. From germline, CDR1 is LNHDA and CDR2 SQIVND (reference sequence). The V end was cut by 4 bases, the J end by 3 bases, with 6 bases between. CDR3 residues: CASSTLHTGELFF. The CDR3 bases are TGTGCCAGTAGTACTCTTCACACCGGGGAGCTGTTTTTT.

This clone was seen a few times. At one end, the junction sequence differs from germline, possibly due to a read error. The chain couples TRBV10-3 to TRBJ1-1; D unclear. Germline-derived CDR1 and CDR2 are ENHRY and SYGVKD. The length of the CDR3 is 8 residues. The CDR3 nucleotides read TGTGCCATCAGTGCCCTGCTCTTT. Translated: CAISALLF.

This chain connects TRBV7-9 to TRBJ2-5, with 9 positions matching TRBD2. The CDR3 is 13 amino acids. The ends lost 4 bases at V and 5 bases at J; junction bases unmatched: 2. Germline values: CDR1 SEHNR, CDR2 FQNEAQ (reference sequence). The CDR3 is CASSSAGGETQYF. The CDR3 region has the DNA TGTGCCAGCAGCTCGGCGGGGGGGGAGACCCAGTACTTC.

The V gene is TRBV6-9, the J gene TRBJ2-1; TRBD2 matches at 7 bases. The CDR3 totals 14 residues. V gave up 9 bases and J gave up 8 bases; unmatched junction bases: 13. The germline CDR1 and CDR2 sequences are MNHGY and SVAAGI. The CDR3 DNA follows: TGTGCCAGTCGGTCGAGCGGGACCTTCGATGAGCAGTTCTTC. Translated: CASRSSGTFDEQFF.